The 28 T cell receptor beta chains presented below share a single source sample, sequenced in a study of T cells in Graves' hyperthyroidism and ophthalmopathy. What was amplified from RNA transcripts were TCR beta CDR3 regions. The TCR CDR3 was amplified in a first-round RT-PCR using the HTBI primer set. TCRdb fed the multiplex PCR reads into MiXCR, producing one record per CDR3 protein. Here the sample spans about 300,000 distinct CDR3 sequences, roughly 19% being singletons. Sequenced sample: blood. These receptors were obtained from a man aged 50 to 60 with Graves' ophthalmopathy.

This clonotype was recorded many times. V gene TRBV28 combines with J gene TRBJ2-3; TRBD2 matches 9 bases. Germline CDR1 and CDR2: MDHEN and SYDVKM. The CDR3 totals 16 residues. The V segment lost 5 bases and the J segment 5 bases; nucleotides outside the gene matches: 11. In nucleotides, the CDR3 is TGTGCCAGCAGTCTCCTTGGCGGGAGGGCCGAAGATACGCAGTATTTT. Protein: CASSLLGGRAEDTQYF. Complete variable domain (other parts from reference TRBV28 and TRBJ2-3): DVKVTQSSRYLVKRTGEKVFLECVQDMDHENMFWYRQDPGLGLRLIYFSYDVKMKEKGDIPEGYSVSREKKERFSLILESASTNQTSMYLCASSLLGGRAEDTQYFGPGTRLTVL.

This clonotype was observed a few times. The chain links TRBV6-2 or TRBV6-3 to TRBJ2-7; D uncertain. Per the germline V gene, CDR1 is MNHEY and CDR2 is SVGEGT. This CDR3 is 15 amino acids long. V lost 2 bases to trimming and J lost 2 bases, with 13 bases between them. The CDR3 reads CASSYRVQITYEQYF. In nucleotides, the CDR3 is TGTGCCAGCAGTTACAGGGTTCAAATCACCTACGAGCAGTACTTC.

This sequence joins TRBV20-1 and TRBJ2-5; no reliable D call. This CDR3 has 11 amino acids. From germline, CDR1 is DFQATT and CDR2 SNEGSKA (reference sequence). Trimming removed 1 base from V and 6 bases from J, with 6 bases in between. For the CDR3, the DNA is TGCAGTGCTAGAGTGATCCAGACCCAGTACTTC. Its protein is CSARVIQTQYF.

This clonotype was recorded a few times. The V and J genes are TRBV4-1 and TRBJ2-7, with 7 nucleotides matching TRBD1. Germline CDR1 is MGHRA and CDR2 is YSYEKL. V trimming: 4 bases; J trimming: 0 bases; junction bases outside the gene matches: 9. The CDR3 totals 16 residues. CDR3 residues: CASSPAGTDFSYEQYF. CDR3 nucleotide sequence: TGCGCCAGCAGCCCAGCCGGGACAGATTTCTCCTACGAGCAGTACTTC.

A remark on this clonotype: This may stem from a read error, because a much larger clone lies one nucleotide away. The chain couples TRBV20-1 to TRBJ2-3, with TRBD1 identical over 7 bases. This CDR3 region has 14 residues. V lost 3 bases to trimming and J lost 0 bases; unmatched junction nucleotides: 3. Germline CDR1 is DFQATT and CDR2 is SNEGSKA (reference sequence). As DNA, the CDR3 is TGCAGTGCTAGTCTCAGGGGGAGCACAGATACGCAGTATTTT. Translating it yields CSASLRGSTDTQYF.

This clonotype was counted a few times. The genes are TRBV7-9 and TRBJ1-2; unclear D gene. V was cut by 1 base and J by 8 bases, with 11 bases left in between. This CDR3 is 13 amino acids long. Germline CDR1 SEHNR, CDR2 FQNEAQ (reference sequence). Here the CDR3 reads CASSLGTPRGYTF. In DNA form, the CDR3 reads TGTGCCAGCAGCTTAGGGACCCCGAGGGGCTACACCTTC.

This clonotype was counted many times. This chain uses TRBV11-1 with TRBJ2-5; D unclear. Trimming cost V 5 bases and J 0 bases, with 13 bases left between them. Germline V lookup: CDR1 SGHAT, CDR2 FQDESV (reference sequence). The CDR3 length is 15 residues. Here the CDR3 reads CASSAGFAYQETQYF. CDR3 sequence (DNA): TGTGCCAGCAGCGCCGGTTTTGCCTACCAAGAGACCCAGTACTTC.

This clonotype was detected ten times or more. The chain employs TRBV6-2 or TRBV6-3 and TRBJ2-7, with D perhaps matching TRBD2 (6 bases). The CDR3 has 14 residues. The V end lost 0 bases, the J end lost 0 bases, and 6 bases lay between the germline ends. The germline V gene encodes CDR1 MNHEY and CDR2 SVGEGT. The DNA for the CDR3 is TGTGCCAGCAGTTACTCGACTAGCTCCTACGAGCAGTACTTC. It is translated as CASSYSTSSYEQYF.

This clonotype was recorded at least ten times. The rearrangement uses TRBV11-3 and TRBJ1-1; 7 bases map to TRBD1. The J segment lost 0 bases and the V segment lost 2 bases, leaving 0 bases of the junction unmatched. There are 14 residues in the CDR3. The V gene's germline CDR1 is SGHNT and CDR2 YENEEA. The CDR3 is CASSLQGVNTEAFF. The CDR3 nucleotides read TGTGCCAGCAGCTTACAGGGGGTGAACACTGAAGCTTTCTTT.

As regards this clonotype: This may come from a read error, since a much larger clone is one base off. Here the CDR3 omits its conserved ending phenylalanine or tryptophan, so a read error is the likely source. The chain joins TRBV5-6 to TRBJ2-1, with no clear D. Germline V gives CDR1 SGHDT, CDR2 YYEEEE. V was shortened by 1 base and J by 8 bases, with 7 bases between the two germline ends. This CDR3 spans 12 amino acids. The CDR3 is CASSLNGDEQFL. The CDR3 coding sequence is TGTGCCAGCAGCTTGAATGGGGATGAGCAGTTCCTC.

There are a few counts of this clonotype. CDR3 DNA: TGCGCCAGCAGCCAAGATCCGGGGGCCCTAAACATTCAGTACTTC. It codes for CASSQDPGALNIQYF. The chain couples TRBV4-1 to TRBJ2-4; tentatively, D is TRBD1 or TRBD2 (6 bases each). Trimming shortened V by 0 bases and J by 6 bases, and 12 bases separated the two germline ends. Germline values: CDR1 MGHRA, CDR2 YSYEKL. The CDR3 sequence is 15 residues long.

This clonotype occurred many times. The chain links TRBV12-3 or TRBV12-4 to TRBJ2-7, with 8 positions matching TRBD2. The J segment lost 0 bases and the V segment lost 6 bases, leaving 7 bases of the junction unmatched. The CDR3 runs to 15 residues. This chain's CDR3 is CASSQTSVSSYEQYF. The CDR3 DNA is TGTGCCAGCAGCCAGACTAGCGTGAGCTCCTACGAGCAGTACTTC.

This sequence joins TRBV19 and TRBJ1-3, with 9 positions matching TRBD1. The length of the CDR3 is 16 residues. CDR1 is LNHDA and CDR2 is SQIVND in the germline V gene (reference sequence). With 5 bases clipped from V and 0 bases from J, the junction kept 5 bases outside the gene matches. The CDR3 sequence is CASSPEDRGSGNTIYF. DNA of the CDR3: TGTGCCAGTAGTCCCGAGGACAGGGGCTCTGGAAACACCATATATTTT.

The V and J genes are TRBV9 and TRBJ2-3, with D perhaps TRBD2 (6 bases). Germline V gives CDR1 SGDLS, CDR2 YYNGEE. The ends were cut back, 1 base at V and 0 bases at J, with 12 bases in the middle. The CDR3 totals 16 residues. The CDR3 is CASSVFGSGSTDTQYF. CDR3 sequence (DNA): TGTGCCAGCAGCGTATTTGGTAGCGGAAGCACAGATACGCAGTATTTT.

This clonotype was detected a few times. CDR3 DNA: TGTGCCACCAGCAGCGGGGGCCAAGAGACCCAGTACTTC. Protein product: CATSSGGQETQYF. V is TRBV15 and J is TRBJ2-5; D perhaps matches TRBD2 (6 bases). Germline lookup yields CDR1 LNHNV and CDR2 YYDKDF (reference sequence). Between the trimmed V and J ends, which lost 3 bases and 1 base, there was a span of 6 bases. This CDR3 has 13 residues.

This clonotype has just a few counts. The rearrangement uses TRBV20-1 and TRBJ1-5, with 7 bases matching TRBD1. The CDR3 covers 14 residues. CDR1 DFQATT and CDR2 SNEGSKA come from the germline V gene (reference sequence). V gave up 4 bases and J gave up 4 bases; unmatched junction bases: 7. In nucleotides, the CDR3 is TGCAGTGCTACCCGGGACAGACATAATCAGCCCCAGCATTTT. As protein: CSATRDRHNQPQHF.

This clonotype has only a few counts. For the CDR3, the DNA is TGCAGTGCTAGGATGGCAGGGGCTGGGTCACCCCTCCACTTT. Translation gives CSARMAGAGSPLHF. V is TRBV20-1 and J is TRBJ1-6, with D perhaps matching TRBD1 (6 bases). The CDR3 loop spans 14 amino acids. The germline gives CDR1 DFQATT, CDR2 SNEGSKA (reference sequence). Trimming left V 3 bases short and J 10 bases short, with 16 bases between.

There are many counts of this clonotype. CDR3 protein: CAWRRLQGVNEKLFF. The DNA of the CDR3 is TGTGCCTGGAGGAGGCTACAGGGGGTCAATGAAAAACTGTTTTTT. V gene TRBV30 combines with J gene TRBJ1-4; 8 nucleotides match TRBD1. This CDR3 is built from 15 residues. The germline V gene has CDR1 GTSNPN and CDR2 SVGIG (reference sequence). V was pared by 3 bases and J by 5 bases, with 8 bases of the junction left unmatched.

In its sample, this clonotype was seen many times. The chain carries TRBV12-3 or TRBV12-4 and TRBJ2-7, with 11 positions matching TRBD2. The ends lost 4 bases at V and 2 bases at J; junction bases unmatched: 13. The CDR3 spans 18 residues. The CDR3 loop is CASSSYLTGTSGTYEQYF. The CDR3 nucleotides read TGTGCCAGCAGTTCTTACCTGACCGGGACTAGCGGTACCTACGAGCAGTACTTC.

Many counts were recorded for this clonotype. CDR3 sequence (DNA): TGTGCCAGCAGTCACGGCTCGGGGGTCGCCGGGGAGCTGTTTTTT. This encodes CASSHGSGVAGELFF. The chain employs TRBV6-1 and TRBJ2-2; TRBD2 might be the D (6 bases). Trimming shortened V by 5 bases and J by 6 bases, and 16 bases separated the two germline ends. The germline gives CDR1 MNHNS, CDR2 SASEGT. The CDR3 sequence is 15 residues long.

The rearrangement links TRBV9 to TRBJ1-2, with D tentatively TRBD1 (6 bases). Germline values: CDR1 SGDLS, CDR2 YYNGEE. The CDR3 length is 14 residues. V was clipped by 0 bases and J by 6 bases, with 12 bases between them. This CDR3 is CASSVGGASNGYTF. DNA of the CDR3: TGTGCCAGCAGCGTAGGGGGGGCGTCGAATGGCTACACCTTC.

V gene TRBV25-1 combines with J gene TRBJ1-2, with D uncertain. The germline V gene encodes CDR1 MGHDK and CDR2 SYGVNS. This CDR3 spans 15 amino acids. V lost 1 base and J 7 bases, leaving 16 bases between the germline ends. CDR3 loop: CASSESSQIPGGYTF. CDR3 bases: TGTGCCAGCAGTGAATCAAGCCAAATCCCTGGTGGCTACACCTTC.

In regard to this clonotype: This may stem from a read error, because a much larger clone lies one nucleotide away. The chain combines TRBV30 with TRBJ2-1; 7 bases match TRBD2. Trimming at V came to 0 bases and at J to 4 bases, leaving 6 bases not matched to a gene. This CDR3 contains 15 residues. Germline V gene lookup returns CDR1 GTSNPN and CDR2 SVGIG (reference sequence). In DNA form, the CDR3 reads TGTGCCTGGAGTGTAGCGGGATCGGGATACAATGAGCAGTTCTTC. Its protein product is CAWSVAGSGYNEQFF. Full variable domain (remainder filled in from reference TRBV30 and TRBJ2-1): SQTIHQWPATLVQPVGSPLSLECTVEGTSNPNLYWYRQAAGRGLQLLFYSVGIGQISSEVPQNLSASRPQDRQFILSSKKLLLSDSGFYLCAWSVAGSGYNEQFFGPGTRLTVL.

A few counts support this clonotype. V and J are TRBV19 and TRBJ1-1; a possible D gene is TRBD1 (6 bases). The germline CDR1 and CDR2 sequences are LNHDA and SQIVND (reference sequence). V gave up 8 bases and J gave up 0 bases, with 22 bases separating them. The CDR3 spans 17 residues. The CDR3 sequence is CASFSGPGGALNTEAFF. CDR3 coding DNA: TGTGCCAGTTTTAGTGGGCCCGGGGGGGCTTTGAACACTGAAGCTTTCTTT.

The V call is TRBV6-1, the J call TRBJ1-5; tentatively, D is TRBD1 (5 bases). The CDR3 spans 19 residues. V was shortened by 5 bases and J by 0 bases, with 23 bases between the two germline ends. Germline CDR1 MNHNS, CDR2 SASEGT. The CDR3 DNA is TGTGCCAGCAGTCGGGACGCCGGGTTGGGACCATATAGCAATCAGCCCCAGCATTTT. Amino acids: CASSRDAGLGPYSNQPQHF.

J is TRBJ2-5 and V is TRBV13; the match to TRBD1 covers 8 bases. The CDR3 is 15 residues long. Losses at the gene ends were 2 bases for V and 3 bases for J; bases not matched to a gene: 5. CDR1 and CDR2 (germline): PRHDT, FYEKMQ (reference sequence). DNA for the CDR3: TGTGCCAGCAGCTTAAACGGACAGGGAGAAGAGACCCAGTACTTC. Its protein product is CASSLNGQGEETQYF. Variable domain in full (rest from reference TRBV13 and TRBJ2-5): AAGVIQSPRHLIKEKRETATLKCYPIPRHDTVYWYQQGPGQDPQFLISFYEKMQSDKGSIPDRFSAQQFSDYHSELNMSSLELGDSALYFCASSLNGQGEETQYFGPGTRLLVL.

There are a few counts of this clonotype. The chain combines TRBV29-1 with TRBJ1-3; D is undetermined. This CDR3 has 13 amino acids. The germline CDR1 and CDR2 sequences are SQVTM and ANQGSEA. Trimming removed 7 bases from V and 3 bases from J, with 13 bases in between. The CDR3 DNA sequence: TGCAGCGCCGAAAGTATCTATGGAAACACCATATATTTT. Protein product: CSAESIYGNTIYF.

This chain connects TRBV4-2 to TRBJ2-5; TRBD1 matches 7 bases. The V and J ends lost 3 bases and 2 bases, in that order; junction bases with no gene match: 0. This CDR3 is 13 amino acids long. CDR1 is LGHNA, CDR2 YNFKEQ, per germline. This chain's CDR3 is CASSQGQQETQYF. The CDR3 bases are TGTGCCAGCAGCCAGGGACAGCAAGAGACCCAGTACTTC.